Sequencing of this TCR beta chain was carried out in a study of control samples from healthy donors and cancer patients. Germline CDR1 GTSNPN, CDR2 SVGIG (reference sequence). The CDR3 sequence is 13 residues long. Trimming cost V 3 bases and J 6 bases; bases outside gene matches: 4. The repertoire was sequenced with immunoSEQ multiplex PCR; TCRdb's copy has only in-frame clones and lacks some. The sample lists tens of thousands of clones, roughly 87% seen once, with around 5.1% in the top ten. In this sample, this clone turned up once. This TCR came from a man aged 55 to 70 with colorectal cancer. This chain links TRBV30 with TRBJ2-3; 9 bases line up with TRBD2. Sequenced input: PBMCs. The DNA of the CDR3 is TGTGCCTGGAGCGCGGCGGGGGGGGATACGCAGTATTTT. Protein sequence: CAWSAAGGDTQYF.